These 25 T cell receptor beta chains were all obtained from the same sample, sequenced in a study of T cells in localized non-small cell lung cancer. The assay was immunoSEQ multiplex PCR, and TCRdb's table has in-frame clones only and misses some. The sample carries 45,000 to 60,000 clones, roughly 86% recorded once. This specimen consisted of PBMCs, obtained before any cancer treatment. The receptors stem from a man aged 40 to 70 with stage II lung adenocarcinoma.

The chain carries TRBV29-1 and TRBJ2-2; weak D call: TRBD2 (5 bases). V lost 7 bases, J lost 5 bases, and 20 bases lay in between. Germline lookup yields CDR1 SQVTM and CDR2 ANQGSEA. The CDR3 runs 15 residues. This chain's CDR3 is CSANPGGPRTGELFF. The CDR3 DNA is TGCAGCGCAAACCCCGGCGGGCCGCGGACCGGGGAGCTGTTTTTT.

This chain uses TRBV5-5 with TRBJ2-3; possibly TRBD1 or TRBD2 for D (5 bases each). The V end was cut by 4 bases, the J end by 6 bases, with 21 bases between. The CDR3 length is 16 residues. CDR1 is SGHKS and CDR2 is YYEKEE in the germline V gene (reference sequence). The CDR3 here is CASSPRAGRSPDTQYF. The CDR3 DNA follows: TGTGCCAGCAGCCCGCGGGCAGGGCGGTCCCCCGATACGCAGTATTTT.

The rearrangement links TRBV7-9 to TRBJ1-5; no clear D. From germline, CDR1 is SEHNR and CDR2 FQNEAQ (reference sequence). This CDR3 has 15 residues. Trimming shortened V by 0 bases and J by 11 bases, and 17 bases separated the two germline ends. The CDR3 protein is CASSLADGSTGSQHF. The DNA of the CDR3 is TGTGCCAGCAGCTTAGCGGACGGGTCCACGGGGTCCCAGCATTTT.

V gene TRBV19 combines with J gene TRBJ2-3, with 12 bases lining up with TRBD2. V lost 0 bases and J lost 3; bases outside the gene matches: 4. CDR3 length: 17 amino acids. The germline V gene has CDR1 LNHDA and CDR2 SQIVND (reference sequence). DNA of the CDR3: TGTGCCAGTAGTATAGACTTACTAGCGGGGGGTACAGATACGCAGTATTTT. It encodes CASSIDLLAGGTDTQYF.

The chain combines TRBV27 with TRBJ2-3; D call uncertain. Germline V gives CDR1 MNHEY, CDR2 SMNVEV (reference sequence). V lost 5 bases to trimming and J lost 5 bases, with 17 bases between them. CDR3 length equals 15 residues. For the CDR3, the DNA is TGTGCCAGCAGTCCATATAGGAGTCGTGTAGATACGCAGTATTTT. The encoded protein is CASSPYRSRVDTQYF.

This chain links TRBV11-2 with TRBJ1-2, with TRBD1 as a possible D gene (5 bases). The CDR3 covers 16 residues. V shed 3 bases and J shed 4 bases, with 18 bases lying between them. Germline CDR1 and CDR2: SGHAT and FQNNGV. CDR3: CASSFYAAQGAYGYTF. For the CDR3, the DNA is TGTGCCAGCAGCTTTTACGCTGCACAAGGGGCCTATGGCTACACCTTC.

This chain joins TRBV6-4 and TRBJ2-3; 10 bases match TRBD2. This CDR3 region has 16 residues. Germline assignment: CDR1 MRHNA and CDR2 SNTAGT. J lost 5 bases, V lost 3 bases, and 8 bases had no gene match. The CDR3 sequence is CASSESSGGHLDTQYF. In DNA, the CDR3 is TGTGCCAGCAGTGAGTCTAGCGGGGGCCACCTAGATACGCAGTATTTT.

In its sample, this clone was seen once. V is TRBV7-8 and J is TRBJ1-1, with D unclear. The CDR3 has 12 residues. Deletions cut 5 bases from V and 5 bases from J, with 9 bases between. Per germline, CDR1 SGHVS and CDR2 FQNEAQ. The CDR3: CASSAGITEAFF. Written as DNA, the CDR3 is TGTGCCAGCAGCGCCGGTATAACTGAAGCTTTCTTT.

CDR3: CASSLFEGYEQYV. CDR3 nucleotides: TGTGCCAGCAGTTTATTTGAAGGCTACGAGCAGTACGTC. J is TRBJ2-7 and V is TRBV28; no clear D. Germline V gene lookup returns CDR1 MDHEN and CDR2 SYDVKM. Deletions cut 1 base from V and 3 bases from J, with 7 bases between. CDR3 length: 13 amino acids.

In this sample, this clone turned up a few times. The V gene is TRBV11-3, the J gene TRBJ2-5, with no clear D. Germline lookup yields CDR1 SGHNT and CDR2 YENEEA. Trimming pared 5 bases from V and 6 bases from J, leaving 10 bases between. The CDR3 is 12 amino acids. CDR3 sequence: CASSHMDQTQYF. In DNA form, the CDR3 reads TGTGCCAGCAGCCATATGGACCAGACCCAGTACTTC. The full variable domain, completed using reference TRBV11-3 and TRBJ2-5, is EAGVVQSPRYKIIEKKQPVAFWCNPISGHNTLYWYLQNLGQGPELLIRYENEEAVDDSQLPKDRFSAERLKGVDSTLKIQPAELGDSAVYLCASSHMDQTQYFGPGTRLLVL.

The chain joins TRBV5-6 to TRBJ2-1, with D hard to call. CDR1 and CDR2 (germline): SGHDT, YYEEEE. The CDR3 runs 12 residues. V was clipped by 5 bases and J by 4 bases, with 7 bases between them. This CDR3 reads CASSPRYNEQFF. The CDR3 coding sequence is TGTGCCAGCAGTCCCCGGTACAATGAGCAGTTCTTC.

The sample holds one count of this clone. This chain uses TRBV6-1 with TRBJ1-1; D is unclear. The V and J ends lost 3 bases and 9 bases respectively, with 26 bases between them. Per germline, CDR1 MNHNS and CDR2 SASEGT. The CDR3 has 17 amino acids. CDR3 coding DNA: TGTGCCAGCAGTGATCCGGAGTTCGGGCTTTCTTTTAGTCAAGCTTTCTTT. Translating gives CASSDPEFGLSFSQAFF.

This chain links TRBV5-1 with TRBJ2-2, with TRBD1 identical over 10 bases. The CDR3 is 17 amino acids. Germline-derived CDR1 and CDR2 are SGHRS and YFSETQ. V trimming: 3 bases; J trimming: 5 bases; junction bases outside the gene matches: 10. The CDR3: CASSSSPGTGETGELFF. The CDR3 DNA reads TGCGCCAGCAGCTCGAGCCCCGGGACAGGGGAGACCGGGGAGCTGTTTTTT. Supplemented by reference TRBV5-1 and TRBJ2-2, the full variable domain reads KAGVTQTPRYLIKTRGQQVTLSCSPISGHRSVSWYQQTPGQGLQFLFEYFSETQRNKGNFPGRFSGRQFSNSRSEMNVSTLELGDSALYLCASSSSPGTGETGELFFGEGSRLTVL.

Judged by abundance, this clone is medium-sized. The chain carries TRBV6-1 and TRBJ1-6, with a weak D call TRBD1 (6 bases). CDR3 length equals 14 residues. V gave up 4 bases and J gave up 9 bases, with 13 bases separating them. CDR1 and CDR2 from the germline V gene are MNHNS and SASEGT. DNA for the CDR3: TGTGCCAGCAGTGCAGTCAGGGGAACTTCACCCCTCCACTTT. Protein: CASSAVRGTSPLHF.

V usage is TRBV28 and J usage is TRBJ1-3, with a possible D match to TRBD1 (5 bases). CDR1 and CDR2 from the germline V gene are MDHEN and SYDVKM. The CDR3 is 14 residues long. With 7 bases removed from V and 4 bases from J, the gap between germline ends came to 14 bases. The CDR3 sequence is CASTQGGLGNTIYF. CDR3 coding DNA: TGTGCCAGCACTCAGGGTGGTCTAGGAAACACCATATATTTT.

The chain couples TRBV6-5 to TRBJ1-6; D remains unclear. Germline CDR1 and CDR2: MNHEY and SVGAGI. The CDR3 consists of 14 residues. Trimming cost V 2 bases and J 12 bases, with 14 bases left between them. CDR3 coding DNA: TGTGCCAGCAGTTACAGCCACGGGGAATTACCCCTCCACTTT. It translates to CASSYSHGELPLHF.

This clone has a single count. The V gene is TRBV27, the J gene TRBJ2-1; TRBD1 agrees at 8 bases. V was clipped by 4 bases and J by 5 bases; unmatched bases: 10. This CDR3 contains 16 residues. CDR1 is MNHEY, CDR2 SMNVEV, per germline (reference sequence). The CDR3 protein is CASSSKLTGENNEQFF. CDR3 in DNA: TGTGCCAGCAGTTCTAAACTGACAGGGGAGAACAATGAGCAGTTCTTC.

CDR3 loop: CAISGGLMNTEAFF. The CDR3 coding sequence is TGTGCCATCAGTGGAGGACTTATGAACACTGAAGCTTTCTTT. The chain joins TRBV10-3 to TRBJ1-1; D is undetermined. This CDR3 spans 14 amino acids. Trimming cost V 4 bases and J 0 bases, with 9 bases left between them. Looked up from germline, CDR1 is ENHRY and CDR2 is SYGVKD.

V gene TRBV7-2 combines with J gene TRBJ1-6; 7 nucleotides match TRBD1. The CDR3 extends over 18 amino acids. Germline V CDR1 and CDR2: SGHTA, FQGNSA. The junction had 10 bases not matched to a gene; V was cut back by 5 bases and J by 0 bases. The CDR3 nucleotides read TGTGCCAGCAGCCGGACAGGTCAGGGCAGCTCCTATAATTCACCCCTCCACTTT. This sequence encodes CASSRTGQGSSYNSPLHF.

The rearrangement links TRBV7-6 to TRBJ1-3; TRBD1 might be the D (6 bases). The CDR3 extends over 14 amino acids. Germline CDR1 SGHVS, CDR2 FNYEAQ. V lost 4 bases and J 3 bases, leaving 10 bases between the germline ends. DNA for the CDR3: TGTGCCAGCAGCTCCGGGACATTTGGAAACACCATATATTTT. It yields the protein CASSSGTFGNTIYF.

This clone appeared a few times. This sequence joins TRBV13 and TRBJ1-1, with D perhaps TRBD1 (5 bases). Trimming removed 3 bases from V and 5 bases from J, with 16 bases in between. Germline V gives CDR1 PRHDT, CDR2 FYEKMQ (reference sequence). This CDR3 region has 15 residues. CDR3 region: CASSFFRGSGTEAFF. The CDR3 nucleotides are TGTGCCAGCAGCTTCTTTCGGGGCTCGGGAACTGAAGCTTTCTTT.

CDR3 protein: CASSGQGANYGYTF. The CDR3 region has the DNA TGTGCCAGCAGCGGACAGGGTGCTAACTATGGCTACACCTTC. J is TRBJ1-2 and V is TRBV9; 7 nucleotides agree with TRBD1. The V and J ends lost 3 bases and 0 bases, in that order; junction bases with no gene match: 2. This CDR3 is 14 amino acids long. Germline V gene lookup returns CDR1 SGDLS and CDR2 YYNGEE.

The gene calls are TRBV5-6 and TRBJ1-5; no clear D gene. CDR1 and CDR2 (germline): SGHDT, YYEEEE. V was pared by 1 base and J by 0 bases, with 5 bases between. CDR3 length: 14 residues. The CDR3 DNA follows: TGTGCCAGCAGCTTGTTATATAGCAATCAGCCCCAGCATTTT. Amino acids: CASSLLYSNQPQHF.

The chain is built from TRBV6-1 and TRBJ1-2, with unresolved D. The CDR3 loop spans 12 amino acids. V lost 8 bases and J 6 bases, leaving 13 bases between the germline ends. Per the germline V gene, CDR1 is MNHNS and CDR2 is SASEGT. Here the CDR3 reads CASFMWVNGYTF. DNA of the CDR3: TGTGCCAGCTTCATGTGGGTGAATGGCTACACCTTC.

The J gene is TRBJ1-1, the V gene TRBV28; 9 bases agree with TRBD1. This CDR3 is 17 amino acids long. The junction had 15 bases not matched to a gene; V was cut back by 5 bases and J by 5 bases. Germline CDR1 MDHEN, CDR2 SYDVKM. The CDR3: CASSIAGTGRSGTEAFF. The DNA for the CDR3 is TGTGCCAGCAGTATAGCCGGGACAGGGAGATCGGGGACTGAAGCTTTCTTT.